Detailed here is one T cell receptor (beta chain). The target antigen is unknown. V lost 6 bases and J 9 bases, leaving 8 bases between the germline ends. This CDR3 is built from 11 residues. Germline loops: CDR1 MDHEN, CDR2 SYDVKM. The data were obtained in a study of T cell responses to AZD1222 COVID-19 vaccine. Study-level background: Investigators merged groups given second doses at roughly 4 or roughly 12 weeks.

This table comes from immunoSEQ multiplex PCR, and its TCRdb copy is limited to in-frame clones, with some not included. Of 84,000 or so clones in the sample, approximately 89% were seen once. Findings and limits, study-wide: Baseline serology detected seropositivity in only six AZD1222 recipients.

The receptor's source is an adult in good health. This material consisted of peripheral blood, taken on day 0 of AZD1222 vaccination. The chain recombines TRBV28 with TRBJ2-2; D might be TRBD2 (5 bases). The CDR3 coding sequence is TGTGCCAGCAGCCCCGGGAGGGAGCTGTTTTTT. This gives the protein CASSPGRELFF.